This is a list of T cell receptor beta chains from one sample in a study of OX40 agonist ivuxolimab in advanced cancers. Assay used: immunoSEQ multiplex PCR; TCRdb lists only in-frame clones, some missing. This sample has around 100,000 clones; 91% occur once, and the top ten carry around 0.3%. This specimen consisted of CD4+ or CD8+ T cells sorted from blood, obtained in a trial of the OX40 agonist ivuxolimab. These receptor sequences come from an adult with an advanced solid tumor such as melanoma, head and neck, liver or kidney cancer. CDR3s include the opening cysteine and the closing phenylalanine or tryptophan. The order of the fields is J gene, clone size, D gene, V gene, CDR3 DNA, CDR3 protein. The D gene is left open where the match is weak. Expanded clones get a size class; other rows say once, few or many, or leave the size out.

TRBJ2-1,-,-,TRBV7-6,TGTGCCAGCAGCTTGCGGGGGCGAGAGCAGTTCTTC,CASSLRGREQFF
TRBJ2-7,-,TRBD1,TRBV7-2,TGTGCCAGCAGCCATACAGGGGTGTACGAGCAGTACTTC,CASSHTGVYEQYF
TRBJ1-4,-,-,TRBV6-5,TGTGCCAGCAGCTTATCTCGTGGAGCCGTGAAACTGTTTTTT,CASSLSRGAVKLFF
TRBJ1-4,-,-,TRBV5-8,TGTGCCAGCAGCGCCACAGGGCAGAGGAATGAAAAACTGTTTTTT,CASSATGQRNEKLFF
TRBJ2-7,-,-,TRBV19,TGTGCCAGTAGTACCCAGGGTTTCGACGAGCAGTACTTC,CASSTQGFDEQYF
TRBJ2-7,-,-,TRBV4-2,TGTGCCAGCAGCCCCGCGTTGGGGGCTAGCTCCTACGAGCAGTACTTC,CASSPALGASSYEQYF
TRBJ2-2,-,-,TRBV19,TGTGCCAGTAAAGAGGTGAGGACAGAGAACACCGGGGAGCTGTTTTTT,CASKEVRTENTGELFF
TRBJ2-3,-,-,TRBV18,TGTGCCAGCTCAGCTCTGGACAGCACAGATACGCAGTATTTT,CASSALDSTDTQYF
TRBJ2-1,-,-,TRBV15,TGTGCCACCAGCACACTAAGAAATGAGCAGTTCTTC,CATSTLRNEQFF
TRBJ2-5,-,-,TRBV19,TGTGCCAGTAGTACGGTGAGGGGGGCGAATACCCCAGAGACCCAGTACTTC,CASSTVRGANTPETQYF
TRBJ2-7,few,-,TRBV28,TGTGCCAGCAGTTTGACGACTAGTCTCGACGAGCAGTACTTC,CASSLTTSLDEQYF
TRBJ2-2,once,-,TRBV19,TGTGCCAGTAGTATCACTTCGACAAACACCGGGGAGCTGTTTTTT,CASSITSTNTGELFF
TRBJ2-7,-,-,TRBV28,TGTGCCAGCAGGGACCCCTACGAGCAGTACTTC,CASRDPYEQYF
TRBJ2-1,-,-,TRBV6-5,TGTGCCAGCAGTTTCTGGCGGGACAGCGAGCAGTTCTTC,CASSFWRDSEQFF
TRBJ2-1,once,-,TRBV6-4,TGTGCCAGCAGTGAGCAGAGCTCCTACAATGAGCAGTTCTTC,CASSEQSSYNEQFF
TRBJ2-6,once,-,TRBV5-1,TGCGCCAGCAGCTCCAGCGCCCCTGGGGCCAACGTCCTGACTTTC,CASSSSAPGANVLTF
TRBJ1-4,-,-,TRBV7-9,TGTGCCAGCAGCTTAGAGTCTGGAGTTCGGAGTGAAAAACTGTTTTTT,CASSLESGVRSEKLFF
TRBJ1-1,-,-,TRBV2,TGTGCCAGCAGTGTTGTATTTTCGAACACTGAAGCTTTCTTT,CASSVVFSNTEAFF
TRBJ1-4,-,TRBD1,TRBV11-2,TGTGCCAGCAGCTTAGACGCGACAGGGCTAAGGAGTGAAAAACTGTTTTTT,CASSLDATGLRSEKLFF
TRBJ2-5,-,-,TRBV27,TGTGCCAGCAGTTTTAGGGGAGAGACCCAGTACTTC,CASSFRGETQYF
TRBJ1-2,-,-,TRBV6-1,TGTGCCAGCAGTGAAGCAAATTCTGGGGGTGGCTACACCTTC,CASSEANSGGGYTF
TRBJ2-5,-,-,TRBV11-2,TGTGCCAGCAGCTTAGTCGCCAGTCAAGAGACCCAGTACTTC,CASSLVASQETQYF
TRBJ2-3,-,-,TRBV5-4,TGTGCCAGCAGCCCGACAGCTAGCACAGATACGCAGTATTTT,CASSPTASTDTQYF
TRBJ1-6,-,TRBD1,TRBV9,TGTGCCAGCAGCGTAGGACCAGGGGGTCATTCACCCCTCCACTTT,CASSVGPGGHSPLHF
TRBJ2-5,-,TRBD2,TRBV7-9,TGTGCCAGCAGCTTAGCGGGGAGCGGGAGGATAGAGACCCAGTACTTC,CASSLAGSGRIETQYF
TRBJ1-4,-,-,TRBV7-2,TGTGCCAGCAGCTTTCGGGGAGGGGTCGAAAAACTGTTTTTT,CASSFRGGVEKLFF
TRBJ2-2,-,-,TRBV5-6,TGTGCCAGCAGCCAGACTATGGTGGGGGAGCTGTTTTTT,CASSQTMVGELFF
TRBJ2-3,-,TRBD2,TRBV5-1,TGCGCCAGCAGCTTGGTGTTAGGACTAGCGGGAGGCGATACGCAGTATTTT,CASSLVLGLAGGDTQYF